This TCR beta chain is from a study of CD8 T cells in Susac syndrome. General study results and limits: It was acknowledged by the study that relatively few individuals were included in its TCR sequencing and HLA analysis.

In regard to this clonotype: Its antigen is as yet unknown.

Blood CD8+ and CD4+ T cells underwent high-throughput TCR beta sequencing. TEMRA cells were FACS-enriched, unlike CD8+ and CD4+ T cells, which were negatively isolated. With random hexamers, reverse transcription was performed on about 0.5 to 1 ug of RNA. Amplification of the TCR beta CDR3 was carried out by immunoSEQ multiplex PCR, which spanned a total of 54 Vbeta and 13 Jbeta segments. One entry per CDR3 protein, called by TCRdb with MiXCR from the immunoSEQ multiplex PCR reads. The sample lists 85,000 to 90,000 distinct CDR3 sequences; approximately 92% were seen once. Germline CDR1 reads SGHTA; CDR2 reads FQGTGA. Trimming removed 0 bases at V and 4 bases at J, with 12 bases between. The CDR3 runs to 15 residues.

The chain is built from TRBV7-3 and TRBJ1-2; tentatively, D is TRBD1 (5 bases). Input material: CD8+ T cells from PBMCs. The TCR was taken from a human donor in good health. For the CDR3, the DNA is TGTGCCAGCAGCTTAACCGGGACGGAGCCCTATGGCTACACCTTC. Amino acids: CASSLTGTEPYGYTF.